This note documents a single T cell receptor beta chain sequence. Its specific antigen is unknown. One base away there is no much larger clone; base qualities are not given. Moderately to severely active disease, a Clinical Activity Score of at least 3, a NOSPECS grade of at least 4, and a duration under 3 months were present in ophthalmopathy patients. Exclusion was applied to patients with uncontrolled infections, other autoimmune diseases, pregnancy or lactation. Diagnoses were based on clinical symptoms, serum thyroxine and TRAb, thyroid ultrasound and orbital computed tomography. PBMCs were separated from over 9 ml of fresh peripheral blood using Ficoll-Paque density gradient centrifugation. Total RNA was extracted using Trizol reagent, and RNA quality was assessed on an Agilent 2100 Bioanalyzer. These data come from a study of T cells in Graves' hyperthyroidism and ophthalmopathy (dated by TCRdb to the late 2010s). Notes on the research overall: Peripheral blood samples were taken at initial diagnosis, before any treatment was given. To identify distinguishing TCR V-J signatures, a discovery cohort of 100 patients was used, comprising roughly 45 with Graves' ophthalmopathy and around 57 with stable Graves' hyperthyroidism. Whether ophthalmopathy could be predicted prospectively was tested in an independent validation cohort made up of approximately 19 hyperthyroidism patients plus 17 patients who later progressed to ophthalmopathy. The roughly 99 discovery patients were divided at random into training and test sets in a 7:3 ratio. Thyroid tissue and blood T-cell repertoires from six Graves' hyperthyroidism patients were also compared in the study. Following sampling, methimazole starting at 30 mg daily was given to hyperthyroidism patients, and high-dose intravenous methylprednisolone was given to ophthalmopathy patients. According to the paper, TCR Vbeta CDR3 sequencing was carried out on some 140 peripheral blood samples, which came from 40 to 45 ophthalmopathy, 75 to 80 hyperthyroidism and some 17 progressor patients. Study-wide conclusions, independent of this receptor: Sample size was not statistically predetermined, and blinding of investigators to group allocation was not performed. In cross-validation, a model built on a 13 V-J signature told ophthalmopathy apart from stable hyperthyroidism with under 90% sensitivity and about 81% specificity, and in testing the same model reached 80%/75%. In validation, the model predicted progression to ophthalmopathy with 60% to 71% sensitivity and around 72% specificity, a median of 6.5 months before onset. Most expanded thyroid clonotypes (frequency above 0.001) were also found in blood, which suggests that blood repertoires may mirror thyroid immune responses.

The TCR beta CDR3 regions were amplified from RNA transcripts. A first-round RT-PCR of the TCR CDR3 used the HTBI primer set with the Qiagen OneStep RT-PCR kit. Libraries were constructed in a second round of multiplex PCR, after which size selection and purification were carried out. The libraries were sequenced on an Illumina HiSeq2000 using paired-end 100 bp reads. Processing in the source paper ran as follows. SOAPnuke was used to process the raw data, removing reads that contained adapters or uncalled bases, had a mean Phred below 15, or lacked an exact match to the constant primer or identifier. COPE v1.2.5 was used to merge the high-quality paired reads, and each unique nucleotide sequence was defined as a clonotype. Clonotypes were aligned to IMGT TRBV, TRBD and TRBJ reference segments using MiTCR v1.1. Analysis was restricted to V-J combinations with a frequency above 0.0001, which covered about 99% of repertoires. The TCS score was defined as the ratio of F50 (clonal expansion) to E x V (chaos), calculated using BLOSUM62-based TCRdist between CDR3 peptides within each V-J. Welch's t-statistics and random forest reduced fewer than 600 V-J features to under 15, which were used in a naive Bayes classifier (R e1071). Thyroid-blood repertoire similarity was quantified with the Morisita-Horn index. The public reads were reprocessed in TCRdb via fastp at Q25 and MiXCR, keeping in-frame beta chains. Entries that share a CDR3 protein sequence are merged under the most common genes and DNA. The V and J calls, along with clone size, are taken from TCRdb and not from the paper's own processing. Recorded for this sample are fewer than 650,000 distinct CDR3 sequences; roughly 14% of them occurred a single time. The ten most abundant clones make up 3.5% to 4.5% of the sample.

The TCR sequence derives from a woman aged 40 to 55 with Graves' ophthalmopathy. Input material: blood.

Here is the DNA: TGTGCCACCGGGGACGAGGCCTACGAGCAGTACTTC. This is translated as CATGDEAYEQYF. The rearranged segments are TRBV6-1 and TRBJ2-7; the D element could tentatively be TRBD1 or TRBD2, as 5 bases agree for each. V drops 10 bases and J drops 2 bases, leaving 12 bases in between. CDR1 and CDR2 were assigned from the germline V gene as MNHNS and SASEGT. From the cysteine up to the phenylalanine, the CDR3 has a length of 12 residues. The DNA shown is the 36-base CDR3, in frame from base 1.